The clone carrying this T cell receptor beta chain was found many times. The CDR3 covers 16 residues. The data originate from a study of neurological immune-mediated disorders. MiXCR, run by TCRdb on the 5' RACE reads, gives a single entry per CDR3 protein. Among some 87,000 distinct CDR3 sequences listed, almost 6% were seen once. The sample's time point: longitudinal time-point 2. The V call is TRBV21-1, the J call TRBJ2-2; the DNA was not used to check the table's D call, TRBD1. TRBV21-1 represents a pseudogene. The clonotype comes from a woman aged 55 to 70 with multiple sclerosis. Sequencing was carried out using PBMCs. The CDR3 loop reads CASSKKGQLNTGELFF. The CDR3 DNA reads as TGTGCCAGCAGCAAAAAGGGACAGCTAAACACCGGGGAGCTGTTTTTT.